This T cell receptor beta chain is drawn from a study of blood T cell repertoires in COVID-19. Enrolled through a virtual design, the participants were between 18 and 89 years of age and came from 24 US areas. Participants had their cohort set by participant-reported clinical history. The CDR3 is made up of 17 amino acids. The germline gives CDR1 MGHRA, CDR2 YSYEKL. The V gene lost 4 bases and the J gene lost 3 bases, with 16 bases spanning the gap. Original processing methods: Estimation of nucleated cell counts was performed using reference gene primer amplification. Generated by immunoSEQ multiplex PCR, the TCRdb table keeps only in-frame clones and is missing some. V and J calls and clone size come straight from that table; D and trimming were deduced from the DNA. The table has some 400,000 clones, about 90% seen once.

The clonotype comes from a man aged 25 to 40 who had recovered from COVID-19. The specimen sequenced was PBMCs or T cells enriched from blood (not recorded which). J is TRBJ1-6 and V is TRBV4-1, with D unresolved. The chain's CDR3 is CASSPGSKVNYNSPLHF. CDR3 bases: TGCGCCAGCAGCCCCGGGTCGAAAGTTAACTATAATTCACCCCTCCACTTT.